This TCR beta chain was sequenced in a study of identical twins. TCRdb recomputed calls from the 5' RACE reads with MiXCR, one row per CDR3 protein. The table lists just over 500,000 distinct CDR3 sequences, around 20% of them singletons. This CDR3 comprises 14 residues. V dropped 7 bases and J dropped 3; count of bases not matched to a gene: 5. The germline V gene has CDR1 SGHRS and CDR2 YFSETQ. With no exceptions, donors were healthy Caucasians. This clonotype was found a few times. The data were also submitted as part of a second study, on T cells expressing NK-cell markers. From that paper: The eight sequenced donors comprised seven who were HCMV-seropositive and one who was seronegative. Similarly, these clonotypes led the CD3+CD56-NKG2C+ fraction as well in a few donors.

The chain carries TRBV5-1 and TRBJ2-1; 9 bases match TRBD1. Sample: CD4+ T cells sorted from blood. The clonotype was recovered from a woman aged 18 to 35 in good health. CDR3 sequence: CASVRDRVYNEQFF. CDR3 DNA: TGCGCCAGCGTACGGGACAGGGTCTACAATGAGCAGTTCTTC.